The present T cell receptor (beta chain) was sequenced within a study of control samples from healthy donors and cancer patients. Here immunoSEQ multiplex PCR was the method, and the copy in TCRdb shows in-frame clones only, minus some. The sample yields about 150,000 clones, over 90% seen once. The sequencing sample was made of blood. This TCR came from a man aged 50 to 59 in good health.

The CDR3 sequence: CASRTPFLDRNSPLHF. The CDR3 bases are TGTGCCAGTAGGACTCCATTTCTAGACAGAAATTCACCCCTCCACTTT. This sequence joins TRBV19 and TRBJ1-6; perhaps TRBD1 as D (5 bases). The ends were cut back, 6 bases at V and 7 bases at J, with 19 bases in the middle. Germline V CDR1 and CDR2: LNHDA, SQIVND (reference sequence). This CDR3 region has 16 residues. The full variable domain, completed using reference TRBV19 and TRBJ1-6, is DGGITQSPKYLFRKEGQNVTLSCEQNLNHDAMYWYRQDPGQGLRLIYYSQIVNDFQKGDIAEGYSVSREKKESFPLTVTSAQKNPTAFYLCASRTPFLDRNSPLHFGNGTRLTVT.